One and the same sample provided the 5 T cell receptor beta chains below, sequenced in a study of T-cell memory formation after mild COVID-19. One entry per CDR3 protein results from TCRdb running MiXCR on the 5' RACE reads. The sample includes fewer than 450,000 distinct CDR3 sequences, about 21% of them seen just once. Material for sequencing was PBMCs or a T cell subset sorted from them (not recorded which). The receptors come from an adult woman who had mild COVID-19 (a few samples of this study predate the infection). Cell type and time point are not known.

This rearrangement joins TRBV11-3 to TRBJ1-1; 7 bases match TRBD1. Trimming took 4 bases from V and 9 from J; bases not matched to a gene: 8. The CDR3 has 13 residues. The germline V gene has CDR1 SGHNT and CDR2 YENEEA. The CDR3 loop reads CASSSSGQRKAFF. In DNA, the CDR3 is TGTGCCAGCAGCTCCTCGGGACAGAGAAAAGCTTTCTTT.

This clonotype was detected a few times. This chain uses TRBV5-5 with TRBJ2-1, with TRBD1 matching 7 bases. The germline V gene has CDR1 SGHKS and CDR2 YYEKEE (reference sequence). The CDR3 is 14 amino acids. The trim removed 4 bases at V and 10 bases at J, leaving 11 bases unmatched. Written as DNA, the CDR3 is TGTGCCAGCAGCCCAGTGACAGGGTGGGACGAGCAGTTCTTC. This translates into CASSPVTGWDEQFF. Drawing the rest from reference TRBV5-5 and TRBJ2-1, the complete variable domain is DAGVTQSPTHLIKTRGQQVTLRCSPISGHKSVSWYQQVLGQGPQFIFQYYEKEERGRGNFPDRFSARQFPNYSSELNVNALLLGDSALYLCASSPVTGWDEQFFGPGTRLTVL.

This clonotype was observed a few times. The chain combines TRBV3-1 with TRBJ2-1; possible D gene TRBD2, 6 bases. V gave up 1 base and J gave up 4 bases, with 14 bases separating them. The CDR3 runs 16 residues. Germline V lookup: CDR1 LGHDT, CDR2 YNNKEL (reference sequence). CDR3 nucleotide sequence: TGTGCCAGCAGCCAAGCATCGGAGGGGCGGTACAATGAGCAGTTCTTC. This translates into CASSQASEGRYNEQFF.

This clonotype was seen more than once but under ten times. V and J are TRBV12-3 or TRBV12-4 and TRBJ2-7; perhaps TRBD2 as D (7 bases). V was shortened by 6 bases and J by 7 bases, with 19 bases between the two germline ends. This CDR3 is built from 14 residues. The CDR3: CASSLGAGDGEQYF. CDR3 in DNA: TGTGCCAGCAGCCTGGGGGCGGGGGATGGGGAGCAGTACTTC.

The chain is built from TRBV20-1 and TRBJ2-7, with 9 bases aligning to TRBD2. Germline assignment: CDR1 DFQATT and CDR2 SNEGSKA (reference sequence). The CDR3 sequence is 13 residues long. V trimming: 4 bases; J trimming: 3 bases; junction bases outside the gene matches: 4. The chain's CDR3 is CSAIAGDSYEQYF. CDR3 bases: TGCAGTGCTATAGCGGGAGATAGCTACGAGCAGTACTTC.